Shown below are 22 T cell receptor beta chains from a single sample sequenced in a study of cytomegalovirus exposure and HLA in healthy donors. In the PCR, 60 Vbeta and 13 Jbeta primers were used. Sequencing was performed with immunoSEQ multiplex PCR; in TCRdb, only in-frame clones are kept and a portion is missing. The sample yields 85,000 to 100,000 clones, 70% to 80% seen once. Sequencing was done on a sample of PBMCs. Receptors originate from a male donor in good health and CMV-seropositive.

This chain uses TRBV6-5 with TRBJ1-1; the D gene is possibly TRBD1 (6 bases). Germline lookup yields CDR1 MNHEY and CDR2 SVGAGI. Trimming took 7 bases from V and 1 from J, leaving 16 bases between them. CDR3 length: 15 residues. CDR3 in DNA: TGTGCCAGCAATGGCTGGGGGCCGGGGAACACTGAAGCTTTCTTT. It translates to CASNGWGPGNTEAFF.

The chain carries TRBV15 and TRBJ2-7, with D tentatively TRBD2 (7 bases). CDR1 and CDR2 from the germline V gene are LNHNV and YYDKDF (reference sequence). The CDR3 has 15 residues. The V end was cut by 0 bases, the J end by 3 bases, with 12 bases between. The CDR3 loop is CATSRESGGLYEQYF. Written as DNA, the CDR3 is TGTGCCACCAGCAGAGAGTCGGGGGGCCTCTACGAGCAGTACTTC.

V is TRBV7-9 and J is TRBJ2-6; D unclear. V shed 1 base and J shed 4 bases, with 14 bases lying between them. CDR3 length: 17 amino acids. Germline V lookup: CDR1 SEHNR, CDR2 FQNEAQ (reference sequence). The CDR3 nucleotides read TGTGCCAGCAGCTTAGGAGGCAGTCTTCGAGGGGCCAACGTCCTGACTTTC. This translates into CASSLGGSLRGANVLTF.

The V call is TRBV29-1, the J call TRBJ1-2; the D gene is possibly TRBD1 (5 bases). Germline CDR1 is SQVTM and CDR2 is ANQGSEA. V was shortened by 4 bases and J by 3 bases, with 15 bases between the two germline ends. CDR3 length: 14 amino acids. The CDR3 DNA reads TGCAGCGTTGTTGTCCCAGGGAAAGACTATGGCTACACCTTC. This codes for CSVVVPGKDYGYTF.

The rearrangement joins TRBV19 to TRBJ2-5, with a weak D call TRBD1 (6 bases). This CDR3 is 15 amino acids long. CDR1 is LNHDA, CDR2 SQIVND, per germline (reference sequence). V was cut by 5 bases and J by 6 bases, with 19 bases left in between. In nucleotides, the CDR3 is TGTGCCAGTAGTCCAAGCCTACAGGGAATCCAGACCCAGTACTTC. This translates into CASSPSLQGIQTQYF. Combining the CDR3 with reference TRBV19 and TRBJ2-5 gives the whole variable domain DGGITQSPKYLFRKEGQNVTLSCEQNLNHDAMYWYRQDPGQGLRLIYYSQIVNDFQKGDIAEGYSVSREKKESFPLTVTSAQKNPTAFYLCASSPSLQGIQTQYFGPGTRLLVL.

The chain's CDR3 is CSVATGGGNTEAFF. The CDR3 nucleotides read TGCAGCGTCGCTACAGGGGGCGGGAACACTGAAGCTTTCTTT. This chain joins TRBV29-1 and TRBJ1-1; TRBD1 matches at 9 bases. Trimming removed 6 bases from V and 1 base from J; junction bases left unmatched: 6. This CDR3 contains 14 residues. CDR1 SQVTM and CDR2 ANQGSEA come from the germline V gene.

The chain has TRBV15 and TRBJ2-2; D not resolved. V was pared by 5 bases and J by 5 bases, with 3 bases between. Per germline, CDR1 LNHNV and CDR2 YYDKDF (reference sequence). The CDR3 spans 11 residues. CDR3 coding DNA: TGTGCCACCAGCCTGACCGGGGAGCTGTTTTTT. Protein product: CATSLTGELFF.

The J gene is TRBJ1-5, the V gene TRBV19, with 7 bases matching TRBD1. This CDR3 has 14 residues. Germline CDR1 LNHDA, CDR2 SQIVND (reference sequence). V shed 6 bases, J shed 5 bases, and the junction held 7 bases outside the gene matches. Here the CDR3 reads CASRETGIDQPQHF. DNA for the CDR3: TGTGCCAGTAGGGAGACAGGGATAGATCAGCCCCAGCATTTT. Full variable domain (outside the CDR3, taken from reference TRBV19 and TRBJ1-5): DGGITQSPKYLFRKEGQNVTLSCEQNLNHDAMYWYRQDPGQGLRLIYYSQIVNDFQKGDIAEGYSVSREKKESFPLTVTSAQKNPTAFYLCASRETGIDQPQHFGDGTRLSIL.

V gene TRBV5-1 combines with J gene TRBJ2-5; tentatively, D is TRBD1 (6 bases). Between the trimmed V and J ends, which lost 4 bases and 1 base, there was a span of 14 bases. The germline V gene has CDR1 SGHRS and CDR2 YFSETQ. The CDR3 sequence is 15 residues long. CDR3 region: CASSPIQGPQETQYF. The DNA for the CDR3 is TGCGCCAGCAGCCCCATACAGGGCCCCCAAGAGACCCAGTACTTC.

The chain has TRBV11-2 and TRBJ1-1, with D uncertain. The CDR3 totals 13 residues. V was shortened by 3 bases and J by 1 base, with 6 bases between the two germline ends. The germline V gene encodes CDR1 SGHAT and CDR2 FQNNGV. The CDR3 region is CASSLRENTEAFF. DNA of the CDR3: TGTGCCAGCAGCTTGAGGGAGAACACTGAAGCTTTCTTT.

The rearrangement uses TRBV30 and TRBJ1-5; 11 bases are a match to TRBD1. From germline, CDR1 is GTSNPN and CDR2 SVGIG (reference sequence). Trimming took 4 bases from V and 1 from J; bases not matched to a gene: 6. The CDR3 extends over 16 amino acids. CDR3 sequence: CAWKGQGALSNQPQHF. DNA of the CDR3: TGTGCCTGGAAAGGACAGGGGGCTTTGAGCAATCAGCCCCAGCATTTT.

V and J are TRBV9 and TRBJ2-1, with 7 bases matching TRBD2. The V gene end was trimmed by 2 bases and the J gene end by 0 bases; junction bases not matched to a gene: 8. Germline CDR1 reads SGDLS; CDR2 reads YYNGEE. The CDR3 has 17 amino acids. CDR3 residues: CASSVNSGPSSYNEQFF. The CDR3 DNA is TGTGCCAGCAGCGTTAATAGCGGGCCTAGCTCCTACAATGAGCAGTTCTTC.

Only a few counts were recorded for this clone. The chain uses TRBV11-2 and TRBJ2-7; TRBD1 might be the D (5 bases). This CDR3 is built from 14 residues. The germline V gene encodes CDR1 SGHAT and CDR2 FQNNGV. Trimming cost V 4 bases and J 3 bases, with 13 bases left between them. The CDR3 coding sequence is TGTGCCAGCAGCTCCAATAAAGGGGTCTACGAGCAGTACTTC. Translation: CASSSNKGVYEQYF.

The rearrangement links TRBV30 to TRBJ1-4; a weak D match, TRBD1 (6 bases). Germline assignment: CDR1 GTSNPN and CDR2 SVGIG (reference sequence). V lost 4 bases to trimming and J lost 8 bases, with 8 bases between them. The CDR3 is 11 amino acids. CDR3 bases: TGTGCCTGGACGGGGACAGAAAAACTGTTTTTT. Translated, it gives CAWTGTEKLFF.

This clone was seen once. The chain is built from TRBV4-3 and TRBJ1-1; possible D gene TRBD1, 6 bases. CDR1 and CDR2 from the germline V gene are LGHNA and YSLEER. V gave up 0 bases and J gave up 0 bases, with 11 bases separating them. There are 16 residues in the CDR3. The CDR3 is CASSQDTGFLNTEAFF. CDR3 nucleotide sequence: TGCGCCAGCAGCCAAGATACAGGGTTTTTGAACACTGAAGCTTTCTTT.

The genes are TRBV7-9 and TRBJ2-3; 7 bases map to TRBD2. V dropped 1 base and J dropped 0; count of bases not matched to a gene: 1. The CDR3 has 15 residues. Germline assignment: CDR1 SEHNR and CDR2 FQNEAQ (reference sequence). CDR3 sequence reads: CASSLDSGSTDTQYF. CDR3 bases: TGTGCCAGCAGCTTAGATAGCGGGAGCACAGATACGCAGTATTTT. Complete variable domain (other parts from reference TRBV7-9 and TRBJ2-3): DTGVSQNPRHKITKRGQNVTFRCDPISEHNRLYWYRQTLGQGPEFLTYFQNEAQLEKSRLLSDRFSAERPKGSFSTLEIQRTEQGDSAMYLCASSLDSGSTDTQYFGPGTRLTVL.

The chain links TRBV6-5 to TRBJ2-7, with a possible D match to TRBD1 (6 bases). CDR3 length: 16 residues. The V gene lost 2 bases and the J gene lost 3 bases, with 17 bases spanning the gap. Looked up from germline, CDR1 is MNHEY and CDR2 is SVGAGI. The CDR3 is CASSYREGGTRYEQYF. The DNA for the CDR3 is TGTGCCAGCAGTTACCGAGAAGGGGGAACCCGCTACGAGCAGTACTTC.

The chain joins TRBV18 to TRBJ2-3, with TRBD2 matching 8 bases. After removal of 0 bases from V and 10 bases from J, the junction contained 9 bases not matched to a gene. The CDR3 has 15 amino acids. Germline V lookup: CDR1 KGHSH, CDR2 LQKENI. Written as DNA, the CDR3 is TGTGCCAGCTCACCACCGGGACTAGGGGGGTTGGCGCAGTATTTT. It translates to CASSPPGLGGLAQYF. Filled out from reference TRBV18 and TRBJ2-3, the complete variable domain reads NAGVMQNPRHLVRRRGQEARLRCSPMKGHSHVYWYRQLPEEGLKFMVYLQKENIIDESGMPKERFSAEFPKEGPSILRIQQVVRGDSAAYFCASSPPGLGGLAQYFGPGTRLTVL.

This chain uses TRBV7-2 with TRBJ2-7; 7 nucleotides agree with TRBD1. Germline CDR1 reads SGHTA; CDR2 reads FQGNSA. Trimming took 7 bases from V and 0 from J; bases not matched to a gene: 9. The CDR3 loop spans 15 amino acids. CDR3 sequence: CASTRDSGLSYEQYF. The DNA of the CDR3 is TGTGCCAGCACCAGGGACAGTGGGCTCTCCTACGAGCAGTACTTC.

The V call is TRBV19, the J call TRBJ2-3, with 10 bases aligning to TRBD1. Germline V CDR1 and CDR2: LNHDA, SQIVND (reference sequence). The trim removed 3 bases at V and 2 bases at J, leaving 5 bases unmatched. The CDR3 runs to 16 residues. The CDR3 reads CASSMSGTGATDTQYF. The DNA of the CDR3 is TGTGCCAGTAGTATGTCGGGGACAGGGGCCACAGATACGCAGTATTTT.

The V gene is TRBV25-1, the J gene TRBJ2-7; 10 bases match TRBD1. Germline V gives CDR1 MGHDK, CDR2 SYGVNS. CDR3 length: 14 residues. V lost 6 bases, J lost 2 bases, and 4 bases stayed unmatched. CDR3 in amino acids: CASSPGQGAYEQYF. The CDR3 DNA sequence: TGTGCCAGCAGCCCCGGACAGGGGGCCTACGAGCAGTACTTC.

This rearrangement joins TRBV2 to TRBJ2-7; 9 bases are shared with TRBD2. V shed 2 bases and J 1 base; nucleotides not matched to a gene: 3. The germline V gene encodes CDR1 SNHLY and CDR2 FYNNEI. The CDR3 sequence is 15 residues long. The DNA for the CDR3 is TGTGCCAGCAGTGAAACTAGCGGGTTATCCTACGAGCAGTACTTC. Amino acid sequence: CASSETSGLSYEQYF. The entire variable domain, with the rest obtained from reference TRBV2 and TRBJ2-7, is as follows: EPEVTQTPSHQVTQMGQEVILRCVPISNHLYFYWYRQILGQKVEFLVSFYNNEISEKSEIFDDQFSVERPDGSNFTLKIRSTKLEDSAMYFCASSETSGLSYEQYFGPGTRLTVT.